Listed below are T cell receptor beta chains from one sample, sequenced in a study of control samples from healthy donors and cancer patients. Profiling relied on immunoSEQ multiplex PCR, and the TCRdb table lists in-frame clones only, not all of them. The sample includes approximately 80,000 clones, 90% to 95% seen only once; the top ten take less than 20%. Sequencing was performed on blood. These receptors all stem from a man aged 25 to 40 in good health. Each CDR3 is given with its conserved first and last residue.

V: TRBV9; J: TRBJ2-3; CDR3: CASSPSGSGGETQYF
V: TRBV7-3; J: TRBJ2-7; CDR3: CASSAHRDITYEQYF
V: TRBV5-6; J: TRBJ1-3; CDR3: CASSTGTGHPGNTIYF
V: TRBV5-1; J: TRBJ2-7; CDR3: CASRGGLAGDYEQYF
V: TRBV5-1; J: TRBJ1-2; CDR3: CASSYDGLYGYTF
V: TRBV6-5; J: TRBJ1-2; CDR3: CASSFDRGANYGYTF
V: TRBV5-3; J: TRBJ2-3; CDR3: CARSLGGTPARTDTQYF
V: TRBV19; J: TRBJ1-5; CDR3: CASRGGGRPQHF
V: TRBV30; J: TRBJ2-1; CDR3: CAWSDSLRGRLYNEQFF
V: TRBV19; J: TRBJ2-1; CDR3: CASSTGTSGRNEQFF
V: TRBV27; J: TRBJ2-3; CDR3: CASNQSGGRSTDTQYF
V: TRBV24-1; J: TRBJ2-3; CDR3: CATSDRTGVESADTQYF
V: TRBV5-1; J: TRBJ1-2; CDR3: CASSGLGQLNYGYTF
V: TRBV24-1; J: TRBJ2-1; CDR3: CATSDMGVSYNEQFF
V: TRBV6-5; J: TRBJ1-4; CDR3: CASRGPWVNEKLFF
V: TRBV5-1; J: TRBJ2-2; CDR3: CASFQGSGELFF
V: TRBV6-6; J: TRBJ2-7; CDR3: CAIRAGVYEQYF
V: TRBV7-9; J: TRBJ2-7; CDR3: CASSLSGAEQYF
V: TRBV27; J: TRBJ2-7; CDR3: CASSPGTSGDYEQYF
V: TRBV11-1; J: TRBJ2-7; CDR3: CASSSDRGFYEQYF
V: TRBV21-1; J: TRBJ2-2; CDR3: CASSTPMSGTSGSRSGELFF
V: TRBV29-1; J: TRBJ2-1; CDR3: CSVGHGGSYNEQFF
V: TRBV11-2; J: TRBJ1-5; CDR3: CASSLNGFNQPQHF
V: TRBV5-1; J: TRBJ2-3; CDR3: CASSTTGPWGDTQYF
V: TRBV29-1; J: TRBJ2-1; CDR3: CSVERAREEQFF
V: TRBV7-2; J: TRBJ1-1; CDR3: CASSLEGSLPGTEAFF
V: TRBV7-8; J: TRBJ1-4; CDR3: CASSLERGREGWTYF
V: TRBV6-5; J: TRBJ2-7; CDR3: CASSYSGGSYEQYF
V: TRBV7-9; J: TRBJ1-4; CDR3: CASSFLGPNEKLFF
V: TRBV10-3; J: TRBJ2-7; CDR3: CAISESPGGDEQYF